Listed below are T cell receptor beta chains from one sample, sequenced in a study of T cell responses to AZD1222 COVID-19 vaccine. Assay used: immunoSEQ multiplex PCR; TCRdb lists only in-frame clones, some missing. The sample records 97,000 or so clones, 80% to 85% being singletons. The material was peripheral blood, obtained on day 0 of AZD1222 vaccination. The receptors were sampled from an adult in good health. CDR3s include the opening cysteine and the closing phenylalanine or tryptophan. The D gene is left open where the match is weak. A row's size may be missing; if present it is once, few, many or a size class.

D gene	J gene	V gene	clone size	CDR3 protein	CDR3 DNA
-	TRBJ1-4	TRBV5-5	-	CASSSVRYEKLFF	TGTGCCAGCAGCTCAGTTCGGTATGAAAAACTGTTTTTT
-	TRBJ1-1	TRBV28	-	CASSSYGDGGTEAFF	TGTGCCAGCAGTAGCTATGGGGATGGGGGAACTGAAGCTTTCTTT
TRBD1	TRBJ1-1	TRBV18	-	CASSPPGRGITEAFF	TGTGCCAGCTCACCACCGGGCAGGGGGATCACTGAAGCTTTCTTT
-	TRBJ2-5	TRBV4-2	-	CASSQGGDVVTQYF	TGTGCCAGCAGCCAAGGGGGGGATGTTGTGACCCAGTACTTC
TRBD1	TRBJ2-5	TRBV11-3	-	CASRLRGQARETQYF	TGTGCCAGCAGGCTGAGGGGACAGGCGCGAGAGACCCAGTACTTC
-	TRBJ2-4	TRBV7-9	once	CASSFENIQYF	TGTGCCAGCAGCTTCGAAAACATTCAGTACTTC
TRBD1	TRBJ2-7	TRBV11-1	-	CASTGGSYEQYF	TGTGCCAGCACAGGGGGCTCCTACGAGCAGTACTTC
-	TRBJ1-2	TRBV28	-	CASSPDRRGYTF	TGTGCCAGCAGTCCCGATCGGCGTGGCTACACCTTC
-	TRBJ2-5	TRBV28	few	CASSLELVQETQYF	TGTGCCAGCAGTTTAGAACTAGTCCAAGAGACCCAGTACTTC
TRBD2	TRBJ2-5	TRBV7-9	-	CASSIGLAGGETQYF	TGTGCCAGCAGCATAGGACTAGCGGGAGGAGAGACCCAGTACTTC
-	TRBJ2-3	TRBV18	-	CASSPRGNTQYF	TGTGCCAGCTCACCACGGGGCAATACGCAGTATTTT
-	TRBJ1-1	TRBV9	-	CASSVVPGSYTEAFF	TGTGCCAGCAGCGTAGTCCCGGGCAGCTACACTGAAGCTTTCTTT
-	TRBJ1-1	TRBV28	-	CASSLGRNKSPHTEAFF	TGTGCCAGCAGTTTAGGTCGGAATAAGTCCCCCCACACTGAAGCTTTCTTT
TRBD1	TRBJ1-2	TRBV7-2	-	CASSLVGGSYGYTF	TGTGCCAGCAGCTTAGTAGGGGGCTCCTATGGCTACACCTTC
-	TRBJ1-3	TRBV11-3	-	CASSPALNSGNTIYF	TGTGCCAGCAGCCCTGCCCTGAACTCTGGAAACACCATATATTTT
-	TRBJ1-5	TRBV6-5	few	CASRRPNQPQHF	TGTGCCAGCAGGAGGCCTAATCAGCCCCAGCATTTT